Below are 27 T cell receptor beta chains sequenced from a single sample in a study of radiotherapy plus CTLA-4 blockade in lung cancer. Method: immunoSEQ multiplex PCR; TCRdb's copy keeps in-frame clones and lacks some. The sample has tens of thousands of clones, roughly 70% seen once. Sequenced here: peripheral blood, sampled from a patient treated with radiotherapy plus ipilimumab. All receptors derive from a human donor with non-small cell lung cancer whose response to radiotherapy plus ipilimumab could not be evaluated.

This rearrangement joins TRBV4-1 to TRBJ2-1, with D hard to call. V was cut by 4 bases and J by 10 bases, with 11 bases left in between. CDR3 length: 12 residues. Per the germline V gene, CDR1 is MGHRA and CDR2 is YSYEKL. The CDR3 here is CASSPSPREQFF. The DNA for the CDR3 is TGCGCCAGCAGCCCCTCTCCGCGAGAGCAGTTCTTC.

The CDR3 is CAIRPTAEETQYF. The CDR3 nucleotides are TGTGCCATCAGGCCCACAGCAGAGGAGACCCAGTACTTC. V usage is TRBV10-3 and J usage is TRBJ2-5; D not resolved. V lost 6 bases and J 5 bases, leaving 13 bases between the germline ends. In germline, CDR1 is ENHRY, CDR2 SYGVKD. The CDR3 loop spans 13 amino acids.

V is TRBV4-3 and J is TRBJ2-4; D is possibly TRBD2 (5 bases). V lost 0 bases, J lost 1 base, and 7 bases lay in between. Germline V gives CDR1 LGHNA, CDR2 YSLEER. CDR3 length: 15 amino acids. CDR3 in amino acids: CASSQETTAKNIQYF. CDR3 coding DNA: TGCGCCAGCAGCCAAGAGACTACCGCCAAAAACATTCAGTACTTC.

The chain employs TRBV7-3 and TRBJ1-5; D uncertain. The CDR3 consists of 15 residues. Trimming shortened V by 1 base and J by 3 bases, and 10 bases separated the two germline ends. CDR1 is SGHTA, CDR2 FQGTGA, per germline. The CDR3 DNA sequence: TGTGCCAGCAGCTTAAAGCGGCCTTTCAATCAGCCCCAGCATTTT. As protein: CASSLKRPFNQPQHF.

The chain recombines TRBV2 with TRBJ1-1, with 10 bases fitting TRBD1. The CDR3 covers 16 residues. V dropped 5 bases and J dropped 4; count of bases not matched to a gene: 10. Germline V gene sequence: CDR1 SNHLY, CDR2 FYNNEI. CDR3 coding DNA: TGTGCCAGCAGTTCCTTTCCGGGACAGGGGAGCACTGAAGCTTTCTTT. Protein product: CASSSFPGQGSTEAFF.

This clone was seen a single time. The chain uses TRBV7-7 and TRBJ2-1; a possible D gene is TRBD2 (6 bases). This CDR3 has 15 amino acids. The germline V and J ends were trimmed by 5 bases and 12 bases, with 23 bases remaining between them. Germline CDR1 reads SSHAT; CDR2 reads FNYEAQ (reference sequence). The CDR3 here is CASSPLAGPASRQFF. In DNA form, the CDR3 reads TGTGCCAGCAGCCCCTTGGCGGGACCGGCCTCGCGGCAGTTCTTC.

This chain joins TRBV28 and TRBJ2-5; TRBD2 agrees at 13 bases. CDR3 size: 19 residues. CDR1 is MDHEN and CDR2 is SYDVKM in the germline V gene. The V and J ends lost 6 bases and 1 base, in that order; junction bases with no gene match: 14. The CDR3 here is CASSYSHGTSGIGQETQYF. Written as DNA, the CDR3 is TGTGCCAGCAGCTACTCCCATGGGACTAGCGGGATCGGCCAAGAGACCCAGTACTTC.

As to this clone: An end of the junction does not agree with germline; a read error may underlie this. V and J are TRBV6-5 and TRBJ2-2; D possibly corresponds to TRBD2 (6 bases). The CDR3 extends over 16 amino acids. Germline V gives CDR1 MNHEY, CDR2 SVGAGI. The DNA of the CDR3 is TGTGCCACCAGTTACAAAGGACGGGGGTCCCCCGGGGAGCTGTTTTTT. Translation gives CATSYKGRGSPGELFF.

The chain joins TRBV5-4 to TRBJ2-1, with 7 bases aligning to TRBD2. CDR1 is SGHNT and CDR2 is YYREEE in the germline V gene (reference sequence). V lost 4 bases and J lost 7; bases outside the gene matches: 5. The CDR3 is 13 residues long. The CDR3 nucleotides read TGTGCCAGCAGCCGCAAAGCGGGAAATGAGCAGTTCTTC. Amino acid sequence: CASSRKAGNEQFF.

The chain recombines TRBV6-4 with TRBJ2-2, with a possible D match to TRBD2 (6 bases). The CDR3 extends over 15 amino acids. Germline CDR1 reads MRHNA; CDR2 reads SNTAGT. Trimming left V 2 bases short and J 1 base short, with 8 bases between. The DNA for the CDR3 is TGTGCCAGCAGTGACGGGACTGAGAACACCGGGGAGCTGTTTTTT. This sequence encodes CASSDGTENTGELFF.

The chain carries TRBV10-2 and TRBJ2-7; no reliable D call. This CDR3 region has 15 residues. The V and J ends lost 5 bases and 5 bases respectively, with 19 bases between them. Looked up from germline, CDR1 is WSHSY and CDR2 is SAAADI. DNA of the CDR3: TGCGCCAGCAGTCACGTCTCGTTCCGTCCGGACGAGCAGTACTTC. Its translation: CASSHVSFRPDEQYF.

This chain connects TRBV6-6 to TRBJ2-7; 8 bases are a match to TRBD2. Trimming took 8 bases from V and 4 from J; bases not matched to a gene: 7. Germline assignment: CDR1 MNHNY and CDR2 SVGAGI (reference sequence). CDR3 length: 13 residues. CDR3 loop: CASERTSGYEQYF. Written as DNA, the CDR3 is TGTGCCAGCGAGAGAACTAGCGGATACGAGCAGTACTTC.

The chain couples TRBV6-1 to TRBJ2-2; no clear D gene. The germline V gene encodes CDR1 MNHNS and CDR2 SASEGT. Deletions cut 3 bases from V and 0 bases from J, with 11 bases between. The CDR3 is 16 residues long. CDR3 residues: CASSDRGLTNTGELFF. The CDR3 DNA follows: TGTGCCAGCAGTGACCGCGGCTTAACGAACACCGGGGAGCTGTTTTTT.

This clone has a single count. The chain recombines TRBV18 with TRBJ1-1; 7 nucleotides agree with TRBD1. The CDR3 covers 17 residues. V was pared by 6 bases and J by 0 bases, with 13 bases of the junction left unmatched. Germline V gene data show CDR1 as KGHSH and CDR2 as LQKENI. The CDR3 spells CASSRRPGTAMNTEAFF. DNA for the CDR3: TGTGCCAGCTCCCGCCGACCTGGGACAGCTATGAACACTGAAGCTTTCTTT.

In this sample, this clone turned up once. The chain has TRBV7-3 and TRBJ2-1, with 10 nucleotides matching TRBD2. Trimming at V came to 5 bases and at J to 5 bases, leaving 9 bases not matched to a gene. CDR1 is SGHTA, CDR2 FQGTGA, per germline. This CDR3 has 16 amino acids. CDR3 sequence (DNA): TGTGCCAGCAGCCAAACCGGGACTAGCGCCCACAATGAGCAGTTCTTC. It translates to CASSQTGTSAHNEQFF. Supplemented by reference TRBV7-3 and TRBJ2-1, the full variable domain reads GAGVSQTPSNKVTEKGKYVELRCDPISGHTALYWYRQSLGQGPEFLIYFQGTGAADDSGLPNDRFFAVRPEGSVSTLKIQRTERGDSAVYLCASSQTGTSAHNEQFFGPGTRLTVL.

This chain joins TRBV28 and TRBJ2-7; tentatively, D is TRBD2 (5 bases). V was shortened by 6 bases and J by 5 bases, with 17 bases between the two germline ends. Germline V gene lookup returns CDR1 MDHEN and CDR2 SYDVKM. This CDR3 is built from 14 residues. The CDR3 region is CASRSGPGKNEQYF. CDR3 sequence (DNA): TGTGCCAGCAGATCCGGGCCCGGGAAGAACGAGCAGTACTTC.

The rearrangement links TRBV6-5 to TRBJ2-7, with D maybe TRBD2 (6 bases). Germline CDR1 reads MNHEY; CDR2 reads SVGAGI. The CDR3 extends over 14 amino acids. Between the trimmed V and J ends, which lost 6 bases and 2 bases, there was a span of 14 bases. The CDR3 loop is CASRGGKDAYEQYF. CDR3 DNA sequence: TGTGCCAGCAGGGGGGGAAAGGACGCCTACGAGCAGTACTTC.

The chain uses TRBV7-8 and TRBJ1-3; TRBD1 aligns across 7 bases. This CDR3 comprises 15 residues. In germline, CDR1 is SGHVS, CDR2 FQNEAQ. J gave up 5 bases and V 3 bases, and 7 bases lay outside the gene matches. Written as DNA, the CDR3 is TGTGCCAGCAGCTTCCAGACAGGGCAGCGAAACACCATATATTTT. Its translation: CASSFQTGQRNTIYF.

This chain connects TRBV21-1 to TRBJ2-1; no DNA check was done on the table's D call, TRBD2. TRBV21-1 is a pseudogene locus. This CDR3 contains 14 residues. The CDR3 region is CASTAGQTYNEQFF. In nucleotides, the CDR3 is TGTGCCAGCACCGCGGGGCAGACCTACAATGAGCAGTTCTTC.

The chain has TRBV4-2 and TRBJ2-7, with 7 bases that match TRBD2. J was trimmed by 2 bases and V by 1 base; bases with no gene match: 5. Germline V lookup: CDR1 LGHNA, CDR2 YNFKEQ. CDR3 length equals 15 residues. The CDR3 loop reads CASSQVMGGTYEQYF. In DNA form, the CDR3 reads TGTGCCAGCAGCCAAGTCATGGGGGGGACCTACGAGCAGTACTTC.

The CDR3 sequence is CASSEGQGAQETQYF. CDR3 coding DNA: TGTGCCAGCAGTGAGGGACAGGGGGCACAGGAGACCCAGTACTTC. This sequence joins TRBV25-1 and TRBJ2-5; TRBD1 agrees at 12 bases. V was clipped by 3 bases and J by 5 bases; unmatched bases: 4. Germline V gives CDR1 MGHDK, CDR2 SYGVNS. This CDR3 has 15 residues.

The chain has TRBV28 and TRBJ2-4, with TRBD1 identical over 12 bases. The length of the CDR3 is 16 residues. V gave up 5 bases and J gave up 7 bases; unmatched junction bases: 9. Germline CDR1 and CDR2: MDHEN and SYDVKM. The CDR3 here is CASSGDRGRVWNIQYF. In DNA form, the CDR3 reads TGTGCCAGCAGTGGGGACAGGGGGCGCGTTTGGAACATTCAGTACTTC.

This clone has just one count. The V call is TRBV19, the J call TRBJ2-3; 9 bases are shared with TRBD2. Germline CDR1 LNHDA, CDR2 SQIVND (reference sequence). This CDR3 is built from 17 residues. J was trimmed by 6 bases and V by 5 bases; bases with no gene match: 15. CDR3 region: CASSLTFAGGPGDTQYF. The DNA for the CDR3 is TGTGCCAGTAGTCTTACCTTTGCGGGAGGGCCGGGGGATACGCAGTATTTT.

This CDR3 reads CATQGAVHYGYTF. The CDR3 DNA sequence: TGTGCCACTCAGGGGGCGGTTCACTATGGCTACACCTTC. The chain links TRBV10-3 to TRBJ1-2; 8 positions match TRBD1. This CDR3 spans 13 amino acids. CDR1 is ENHRY, CDR2 SYGVKD, per germline. Trimming took 10 bases from V and 3 from J; bases not matched to a gene: 7.

V gene TRBV2 combines with J gene TRBJ2-7; weak D call: TRBD1 (5 bases). With 0 bases removed from V and 2 bases from J, the gap between germline ends came to 8 bases. The CDR3 runs to 14 residues. CDR1 is SNHLY, CDR2 FYNNEI, per germline. CDR3 DNA sequence: TGTGCCAGCAGTGAAGCGGGCAGGGCCTACGAGCAGTACTTC. It specifies CASSEAGRAYEQYF.

The V call is TRBV27, the J call TRBJ2-3, with D maybe TRBD2 (6 bases). In germline, CDR1 is MNHEY, CDR2 SMNVEV (reference sequence). The CDR3 is 15 amino acids. V was cut by 7 bases and J by 5 bases, with 19 bases left in between. As DNA, the CDR3 is TGTGCCAGCAAGTTTTCCCAGGCCGGGGGAGATACGCAGTATTTT. This codes for CASKFSQAGGDTQYF.

The gene calls are TRBV11-3 and TRBJ2-7; D remains unclear. The germline V gene encodes CDR1 SGHNT and CDR2 YENEEA. The CDR3 runs to 14 residues. V shed 1 base and J shed 0 bases, with 7 bases lying between them. This CDR3 reads CASSLGGSSYEQYF. The CDR3 bases are TGTGCCAGCAGCTTAGGCGGCAGCTCCTACGAGCAGTACTTC.